This T cell receptor (beta chain) emerged from a study of T cell responses to AZD1222 COVID-19 vaccine. V gave up 4 bases and J gave up 0 bases; unmatched junction bases: 8. This CDR3 contains 17 residues. Looked up from germline, CDR1 is SGDLS and CDR2 is YYNGEE. Data came from immunoSEQ multiplex PCR; TCRdb stores just in-frame clones and leaves some out. The repertoire consists of some 83,000 clones, with over 80% occurring once and the leading ten covering around 5.8%. Study results and limitations: Seropositivity was recorded at baseline in only a handful of AZD1222 recipients. The study found Spike-specific TCR breadth and depth rose after two AZD1222 doses. There were repertoire samples only from the period after the peak T cell response.

Concerning this clone: Its target is not known.

The chain is built from TRBV9 and TRBJ2-5; 11 bases align to TRBD2. The receptor was isolated from an adult in good health. Sequenced here: peripheral blood, sampled on day 0 of AZD1222 vaccination. The CDR3 loop reads CASSQGLAGGDQETQYF. The CDR3, as DNA: TGTGCCAGCAGCCAAGGACTAGCGGGCGGGGACCAAGAGACCCAGTACTTC. Looking up the rest from reference TRBV9 and TRBJ2-5 gives the full variable domain: DSGVTQTPKHLITATGQRVTLRCSPRSGDLSVYWYQQSLDQGLQFLIQYYNGEERAKGNILERFSAQQFPDLHSELNLSSLELGDSALYFCASSQGLAGGDQETQYFGPGTRLLVL.